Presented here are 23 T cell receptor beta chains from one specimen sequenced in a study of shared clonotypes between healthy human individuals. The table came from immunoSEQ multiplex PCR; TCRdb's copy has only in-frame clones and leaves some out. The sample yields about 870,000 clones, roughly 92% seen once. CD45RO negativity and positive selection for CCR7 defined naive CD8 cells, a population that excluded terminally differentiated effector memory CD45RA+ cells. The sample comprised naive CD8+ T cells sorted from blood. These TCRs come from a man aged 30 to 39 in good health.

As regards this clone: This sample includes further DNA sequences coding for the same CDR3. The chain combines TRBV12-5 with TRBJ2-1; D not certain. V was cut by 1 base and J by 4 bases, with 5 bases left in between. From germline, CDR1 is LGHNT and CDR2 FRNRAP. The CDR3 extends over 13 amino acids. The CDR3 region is CASGLGQYNEQFF. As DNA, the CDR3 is TGTGCTAGTGGTTTGGGGCAGTACAATGAGCAGTTCTTC.

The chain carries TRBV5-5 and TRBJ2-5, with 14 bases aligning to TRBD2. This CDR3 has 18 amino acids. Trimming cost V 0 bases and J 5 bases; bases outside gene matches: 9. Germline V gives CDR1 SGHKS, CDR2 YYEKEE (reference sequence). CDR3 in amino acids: CASSLAPPGLAGDETQYF. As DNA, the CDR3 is TGTGCCAGCAGCTTGGCCCCACCGGGACTAGCGGGAGACGAGACCCAGTACTTC.

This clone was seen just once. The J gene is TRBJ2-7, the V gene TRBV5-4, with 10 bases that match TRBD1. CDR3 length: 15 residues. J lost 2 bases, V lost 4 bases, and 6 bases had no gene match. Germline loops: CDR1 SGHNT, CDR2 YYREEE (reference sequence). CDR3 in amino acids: CASSPSTGGTYEQYF. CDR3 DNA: TGTGCCAGCAGCCCTTCGACAGGGGGCACCTACGAGCAGTACTTC.

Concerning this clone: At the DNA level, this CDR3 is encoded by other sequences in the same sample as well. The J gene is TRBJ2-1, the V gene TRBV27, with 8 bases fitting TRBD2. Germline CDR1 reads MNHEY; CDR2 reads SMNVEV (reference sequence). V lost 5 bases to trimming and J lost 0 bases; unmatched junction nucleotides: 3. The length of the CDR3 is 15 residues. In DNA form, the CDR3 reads TGTGCCAGCAGTCCCAGCGGGAGCTCCTACAATGAGCAGTTCTTC. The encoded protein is CASSPSGSSYNEQFF.

This chain's CDR3 is CASSGLQGLSYEQYF. Written as DNA, the CDR3 is TGTGCCAGCAGTGGATTACAGGGGTTATCCTACGAGCAGTACTTC. The J gene is TRBJ2-7, the V gene TRBV6-1; 7 bases align to TRBD1. The CDR3 has 15 amino acids. Germline-derived CDR1 and CDR2 are MNHNS and SASEGT. The trim removed 4 bases at V and 1 base at J, leaving 7 bases unmatched.

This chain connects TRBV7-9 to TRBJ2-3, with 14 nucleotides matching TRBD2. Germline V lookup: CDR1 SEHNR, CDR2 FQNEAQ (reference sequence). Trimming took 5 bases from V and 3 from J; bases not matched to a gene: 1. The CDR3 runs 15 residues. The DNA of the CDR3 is TGTGCCAGCAGCGGGACTAGCGGGAGAACAGATACGCAGTATTTT. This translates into CASSGTSGRTDTQYF.

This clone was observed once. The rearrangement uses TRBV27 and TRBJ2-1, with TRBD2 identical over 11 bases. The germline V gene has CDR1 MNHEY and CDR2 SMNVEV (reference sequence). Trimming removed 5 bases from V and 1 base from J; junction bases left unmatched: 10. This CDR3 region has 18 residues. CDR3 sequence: CASSRALAGEGSYNEQFF. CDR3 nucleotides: TGTGCCAGCAGTCGGGCACTAGCGGGAGAGGGGTCCTACAATGAGCAGTTCTTC.

For the CDR3, the DNA is TGTGCCAGTAGTATCATGGCAAGTAGCGGGAATGAGCAGTTCTTC. This codes for CASSIMASSGNEQFF. This sequence joins TRBV19 and TRBJ2-1; TRBD2 aligns across 7 bases. Germline lookup yields CDR1 LNHDA and CDR2 SQIVND (reference sequence). With 3 bases clipped from V and 7 bases from J, the junction kept 9 bases outside the gene matches. This CDR3 is built from 15 residues.

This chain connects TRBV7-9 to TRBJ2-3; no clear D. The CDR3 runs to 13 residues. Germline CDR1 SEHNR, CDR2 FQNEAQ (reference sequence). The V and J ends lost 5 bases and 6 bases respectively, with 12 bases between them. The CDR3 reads CASSTTLVDTQYF. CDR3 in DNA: TGTGCCAGCAGCACCACTTTGGTGGATACGCAGTATTTT.

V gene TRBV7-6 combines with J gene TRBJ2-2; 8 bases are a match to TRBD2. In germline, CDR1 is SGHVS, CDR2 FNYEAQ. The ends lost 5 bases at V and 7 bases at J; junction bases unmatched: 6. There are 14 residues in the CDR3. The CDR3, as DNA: TGTGCCAGCAGCCCCAGCGGGAGTCACGGGGAGCTGTTTTTT. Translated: CASSPSGSHGELFF.

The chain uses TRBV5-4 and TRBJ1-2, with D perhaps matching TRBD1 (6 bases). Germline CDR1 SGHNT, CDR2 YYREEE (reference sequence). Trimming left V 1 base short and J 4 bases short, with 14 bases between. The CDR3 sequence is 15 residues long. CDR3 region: CASSLMGGASYGYTF. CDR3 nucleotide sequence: TGTGCCAGCAGCTTGATGGGGGGCGCTAGCTATGGCTACACCTTC.

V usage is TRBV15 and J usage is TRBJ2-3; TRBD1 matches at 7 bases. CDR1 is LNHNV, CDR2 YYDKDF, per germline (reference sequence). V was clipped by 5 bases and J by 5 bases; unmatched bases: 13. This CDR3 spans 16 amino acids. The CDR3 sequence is CATSFPTGDVGDTQYF. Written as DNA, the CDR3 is TGTGCCACCAGCTTTCCTACAGGGGATGTTGGAGATACGCAGTATTTT.

CDR3 protein: CASSLGETGGVQYF. DNA for the CDR3: TGTGCCAGCAGCTTGGGGGAAACAGGGGGCGTTCAGTACTTC. The chain recombines TRBV5-6 with TRBJ2-7; 9 bases agree with TRBD1. The CDR3 sequence is 14 residues long. The trim removed 0 bases at V and 10 bases at J, leaving 8 bases unmatched. Germline CDR1 SGHDT, CDR2 YYEEEE.

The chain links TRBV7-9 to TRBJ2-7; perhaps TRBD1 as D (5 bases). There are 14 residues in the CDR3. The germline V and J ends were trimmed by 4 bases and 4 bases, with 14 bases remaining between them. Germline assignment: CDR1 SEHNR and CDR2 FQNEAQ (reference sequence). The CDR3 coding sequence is TGTGCCAGCAGCTGGGTAGGGGAACTATACGAGCAGTACTTC. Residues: CASSWVGELYEQYF. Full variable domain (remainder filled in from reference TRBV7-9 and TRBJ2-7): DTGVSQNPRHKITKRGQNVTFRCDPISEHNRLYWYRQTLGQGPEFLTYFQNEAQLEKSRLLSDRFSAERPKGSFSTLEIQRTEQGDSAMYLCASSWVGELYEQYFGPGTRLTVT.

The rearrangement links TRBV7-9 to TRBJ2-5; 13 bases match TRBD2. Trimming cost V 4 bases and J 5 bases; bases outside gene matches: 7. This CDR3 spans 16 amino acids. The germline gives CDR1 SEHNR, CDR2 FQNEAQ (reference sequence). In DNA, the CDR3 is TGTGCCAGCAGCTCCTGGACTAGCGGGAGTGGGGAGACCCAGTACTTC. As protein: CASSSWTSGSGETQYF.

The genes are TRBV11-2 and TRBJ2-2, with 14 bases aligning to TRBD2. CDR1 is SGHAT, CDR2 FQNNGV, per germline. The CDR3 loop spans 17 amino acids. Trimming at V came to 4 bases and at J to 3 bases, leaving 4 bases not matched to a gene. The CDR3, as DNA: TGTGCCAGCAGCTCGGGACTAGCGGGAGTGTACACCGGGGAGCTGTTTTTT. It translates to CASSSGLAGVYTGELFF.

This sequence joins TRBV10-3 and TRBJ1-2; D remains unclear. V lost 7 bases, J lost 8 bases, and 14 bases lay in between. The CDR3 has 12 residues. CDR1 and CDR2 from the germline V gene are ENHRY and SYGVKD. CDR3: CAIKRNQEGYTF. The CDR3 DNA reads TGTGCCATCAAGAGGAACCAAGAAGGCTACACCTTC.

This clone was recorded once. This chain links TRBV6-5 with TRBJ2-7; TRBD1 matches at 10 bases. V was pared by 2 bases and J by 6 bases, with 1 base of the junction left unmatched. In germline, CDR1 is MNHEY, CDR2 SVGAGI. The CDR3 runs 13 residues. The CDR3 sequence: CASSYRTGGEQYF. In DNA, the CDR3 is TGTGCCAGCAGTTACCGGACAGGGGGCGAGCAGTACTTC.

The CDR3 is CASSLGSGSGTEAFF. The CDR3 region has the DNA TGTGCCAGCAGCTTAGGTTCAGGTAGTGGGACTGAAGCTTTCTTT. The rearrangement joins TRBV7-8 to TRBJ1-1; unclear D gene. Trimming shortened V by 1 base and J by 5 bases, and 14 bases separated the two germline ends. This CDR3 region has 15 residues. Germline loops: CDR1 SGHVS, CDR2 FQNEAQ.

The CDR3: CAGIKREGGDTQYF. CDR3 DNA sequence: TGTGCCGGAATAAAGCGGGAGGGAGGAGATACGCAGTATTTT. The J gene is TRBJ2-3, the V gene TRBV30; TRBD2 matches 10 bases. Germline V gene data show CDR1 as GTSNPN and CDR2 as SVGIG (reference sequence). Trimming removed 8 bases from V and 5 bases from J; junction bases left unmatched: 10. The CDR3 loop spans 14 amino acids.

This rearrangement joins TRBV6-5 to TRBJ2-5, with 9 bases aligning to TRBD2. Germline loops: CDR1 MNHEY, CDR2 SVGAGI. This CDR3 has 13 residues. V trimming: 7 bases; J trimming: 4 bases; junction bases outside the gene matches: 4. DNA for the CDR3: TGTGCCAGCAACTTAGCGGGAGCAGAGACCCAGTACTTC. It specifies CASNLAGAETQYF.

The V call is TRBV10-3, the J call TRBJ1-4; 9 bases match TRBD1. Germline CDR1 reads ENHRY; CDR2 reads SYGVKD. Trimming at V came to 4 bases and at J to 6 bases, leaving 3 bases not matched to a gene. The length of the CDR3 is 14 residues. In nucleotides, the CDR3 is TGTGCCATCAGTGGGGACAGGGTGGATGAAAAACTGTTTTTT. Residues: CAISGDRVDEKLFF.

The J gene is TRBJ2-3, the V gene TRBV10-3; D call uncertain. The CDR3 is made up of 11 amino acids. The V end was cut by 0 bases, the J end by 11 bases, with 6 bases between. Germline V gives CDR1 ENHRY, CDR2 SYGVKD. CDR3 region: CAISESGVQYF. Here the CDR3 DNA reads TGTGCCATCAGTGAGTCGGGTGTGCAGTATTTT.